A selection of T cell receptor beta chains follows, all from one sample in a study of blood T cell repertoires in COVID-19. TCRdb keeps only in-frame clones here, not all; method: immunoSEQ multiplex PCR. The table includes 160,000 or so clones, roughly 91% detected once. Sequenced material: peripheral blood. The receptors come from a man between 18 and 35 years old with acute or convalescent COVID-19. Both conserved end residues are part of each CDR3. Each record gives: clone size, D gene, V gene, CDR3 protein. D genes are given only for firm matches. Not all rows give a size; the values are once, few, many and, for expanded clones, a class.

NA TRBD1 TRBV25-1 CASSEVGDRTYEQYF
NA NA TRBV5-1 CASSNFPPNTEAFF
NA TRBD1 TRBV5-8 CASSSRQGVRVNEQFF
NA NA TRBV24-1 CATPRPPQHF
few NA TRBV6-5 CASSYSEAASYEQYF
NA NA TRBV28 CASSLRGNTIYF
NA TRBD2 TRBV27 CASSPNLAGGTYNEQFF
NA NA TRBV19 CASSINPGQAPQYF
NA TRBD1 TRBV27 CASSLNRGRDEQYF
NA TRBD1 TRBV10-3 CAISERQGFGNTIYF
NA TRBD1 TRBV5-1 CASTLSGTGDGYTF
few TRBD2 TRBV27 CASSFLTSGEQYF
NA NA TRBV12-3/TRBV12-4 CASSFIDADTQYF
NA TRBD1 TRBV6-5 CASSPGQGAKDGGFF
NA TRBD1 TRBV29-1 CSAHMDRGGTYEQYF
once TRBD2 TRBV14 CASSQDTRGRGYEQYF
NA TRBD2 TRBV25-1 CASSAGTLPGGAGELFF
NA NA TRBV5-4 CASSLAGNEGYTF
NA NA TRBV25-1 CASSEPGRANEKLFF
NA TRBD1 TRBV2 CASSGQDMNTEAFF
NA NA TRBV6-5 CASSHTKVRTDTQYF
NA NA TRBV27 CASRPPGGPNEQFF
NA NA TRBV15 CATSRASGLYEQYF
once NA TRBV10-1 CASSAGAEAFF
few NA TRBV2 CATKGAGSYGYTF
NA TRBD1 TRBV7-9 CASSLKGQGSEQYF
NA TRBD1 TRBV14 CASSLGQGAEQYF
NA NA TRBV6-2/TRBV6-3 CASSYGQRPMESGYTF
NA NA TRBV28 CASSPRHSNQPQHF
NA NA TRBV12-3/TRBV12-4 CATGTGTYNEQFF
NA NA TRBV20-1 CSASGVYEQYF
NA NA TRBV6-4 CASSRDSGGYGYTF
NA TRBD1 TRBV14 CASSQGRDSGYPGYTF
NA TRBD1 TRBV5-1 CASSLAFDRGLNNYGYTF
NA NA TRBV7-9 CASSLLRGAGHGYTF